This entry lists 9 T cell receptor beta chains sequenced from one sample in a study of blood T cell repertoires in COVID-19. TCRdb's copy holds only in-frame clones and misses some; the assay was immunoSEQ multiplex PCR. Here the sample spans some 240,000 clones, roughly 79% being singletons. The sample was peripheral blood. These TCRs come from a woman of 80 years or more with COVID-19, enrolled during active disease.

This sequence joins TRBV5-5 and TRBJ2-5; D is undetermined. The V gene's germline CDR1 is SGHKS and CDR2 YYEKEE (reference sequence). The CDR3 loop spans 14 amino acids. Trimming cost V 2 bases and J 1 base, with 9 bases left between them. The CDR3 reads CASSLISLQETQYF. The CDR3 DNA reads TGTGCCAGCAGCTTAATTAGTCTCCAAGAGACCCAGTACTTC.

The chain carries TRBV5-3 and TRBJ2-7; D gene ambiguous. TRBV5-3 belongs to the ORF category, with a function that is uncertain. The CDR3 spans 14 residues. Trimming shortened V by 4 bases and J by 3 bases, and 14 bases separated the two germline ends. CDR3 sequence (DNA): TGTGCCAGAAGCCAGTCCCCTTTTATCTACGAGCAGTACTTC. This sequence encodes CARSQSPFIYEQYF.

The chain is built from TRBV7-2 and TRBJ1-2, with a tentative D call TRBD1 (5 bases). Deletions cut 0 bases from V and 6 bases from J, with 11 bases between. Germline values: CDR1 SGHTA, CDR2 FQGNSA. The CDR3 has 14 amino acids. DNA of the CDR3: TGTGCCAGCAGCTTAGCTTCCAGGGAAGATGGCTACACCTTC. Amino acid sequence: CASSLASREDGYTF.

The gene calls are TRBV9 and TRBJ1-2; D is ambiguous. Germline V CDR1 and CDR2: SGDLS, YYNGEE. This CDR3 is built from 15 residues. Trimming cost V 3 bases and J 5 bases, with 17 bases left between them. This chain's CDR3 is CASSASTPSYYGYTF. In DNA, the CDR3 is TGTGCCAGCAGCGCGAGCACCCCATCGTATTATGGCTACACCTTC.

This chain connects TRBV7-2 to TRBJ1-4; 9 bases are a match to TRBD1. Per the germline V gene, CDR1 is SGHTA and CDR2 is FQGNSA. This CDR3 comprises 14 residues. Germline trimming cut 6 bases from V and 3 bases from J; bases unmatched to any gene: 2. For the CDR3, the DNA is TGTGCCAGCAGACGGACAGGGGCTAATGAAAAACTGTTTTTT. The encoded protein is CASRRTGANEKLFF.

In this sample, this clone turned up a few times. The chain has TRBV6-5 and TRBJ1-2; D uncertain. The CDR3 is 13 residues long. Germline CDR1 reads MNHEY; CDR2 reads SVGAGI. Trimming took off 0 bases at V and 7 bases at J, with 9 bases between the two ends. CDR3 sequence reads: CASSYSLAGGYTF. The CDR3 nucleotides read TGTGCCAGCAGTTACTCCCTAGCGGGTGGCTACACCTTC.

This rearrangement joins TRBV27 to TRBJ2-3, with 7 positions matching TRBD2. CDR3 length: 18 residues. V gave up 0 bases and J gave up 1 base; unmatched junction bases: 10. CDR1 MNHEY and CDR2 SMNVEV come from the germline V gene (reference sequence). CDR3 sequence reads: CASSLSALASGRTDTQYF. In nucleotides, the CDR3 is TGTGCCAGCAGTTTATCAGCCTTAGCTAGCGGCCGCACAGATACGCAGTATTTT.

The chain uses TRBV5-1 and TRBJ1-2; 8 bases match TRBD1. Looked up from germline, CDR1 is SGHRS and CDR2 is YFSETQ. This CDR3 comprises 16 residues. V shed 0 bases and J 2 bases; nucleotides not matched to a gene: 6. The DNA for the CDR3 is TGCGCCAGCAGCTTGGTCGCGACAGGGGAGAACTATGGCTACACCTTC. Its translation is CASSLVATGENYGYTF.

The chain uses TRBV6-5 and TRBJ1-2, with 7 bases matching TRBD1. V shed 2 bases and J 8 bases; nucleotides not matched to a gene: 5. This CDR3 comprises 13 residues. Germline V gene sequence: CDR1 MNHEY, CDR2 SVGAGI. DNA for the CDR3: TGTGCCAGCAGTTACGCAAGACAGGGCGGCTACACCTTC. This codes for CASSYARQGGYTF.